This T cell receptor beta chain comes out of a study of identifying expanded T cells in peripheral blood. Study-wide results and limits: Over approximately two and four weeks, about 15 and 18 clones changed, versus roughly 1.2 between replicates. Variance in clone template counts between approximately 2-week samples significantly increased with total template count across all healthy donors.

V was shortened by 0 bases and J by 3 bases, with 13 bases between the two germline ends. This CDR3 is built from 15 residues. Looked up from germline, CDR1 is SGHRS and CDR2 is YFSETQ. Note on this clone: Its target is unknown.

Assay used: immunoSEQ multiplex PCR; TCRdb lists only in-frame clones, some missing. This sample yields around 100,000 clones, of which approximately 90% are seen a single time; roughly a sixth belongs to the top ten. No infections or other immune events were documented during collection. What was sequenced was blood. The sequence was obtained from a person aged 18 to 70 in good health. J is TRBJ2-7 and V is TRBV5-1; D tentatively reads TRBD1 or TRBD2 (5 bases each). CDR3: CASSLDTGPYYEQYF. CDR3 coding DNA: TGCGCCAGCAGCTTGGATACGGGACCCTACTACGAGCAGTACTTC.